This is a list of T cell receptor beta chains from one sample in a study of blood T cell repertoires in COVID-19. Sequenced by immunoSEQ multiplex PCR; TCRdb stores in-frame clones only, minus some. Of 250,000 to 300,000 clones in the sample, more than 75% were seen once. Material: PBMCs or T cells enriched from blood (not recorded which). The receptor set was obtained from a woman in her fifties or sixties in a cohort exposed to, infected with or recovered from COVID-19 (not recorded which). Each CDR3 is given with its conserved first and last residue. The D gene is left open where the match is weak. Size is stated for part of the rows, as once, few or many counts, or as a class when the clone is expanded.

v_gene: TRBV19; d_gene: -; j_gene: TRBJ1-4; abundance: -; CDR3nt: TGTGCCAGTAGTATAACCCGGGACACGAGGGAAAAACTGTTTTTT; CDR3aa: CASSITRDTREKLFF
v_gene: TRBV3-1/TRBV3-2; d_gene: -; j_gene: TRBJ2-5; abundance: -; CDR3nt: TGTGCCAGCAGCCAAGAGGGGCGGGGGCCAGAGACCCAGTACTTC; CDR3aa: CASSQEGRGPETQYF
v_gene: TRBV3-1/TRBV3-2; d_gene: -; j_gene: TRBJ2-7; abundance: once; CDR3nt: TGTGCCAGCAGCCAAGTACTAGACCTAAGGTACGAGCAGTACTTC; CDR3aa: CASSQVLDLRYEQYF
v_gene: TRBV2; d_gene: TRBD1; j_gene: TRBJ2-3; abundance: -; CDR3nt: TGTGCCAGCAGTGGACAGGGGAGGCGGAAGAGCTTT; CDR3aa: CASSGQGRRKSF
v_gene: TRBV11-3; d_gene: -; j_gene: TRBJ2-2; abundance: -; CDR3nt: TGTGCCAGCAGCCCGACTAGGACCGGGGAGCTGTTTTTT; CDR3aa: CASSPTRTGELFF
v_gene: TRBV6-2/TRBV6-3; d_gene: TRBD2; j_gene: TRBJ2-7; abundance: once; CDR3nt: TGTGCCAGCAGCGACCCCCGGACTAGCGGACCCTACGAGCAGTACTTC; CDR3aa: CASSDPRTSGPYEQYF
v_gene: TRBV28; d_gene: -; j_gene: TRBJ2-6; abundance: once; CDR3nt: TGTGCCAGCAGTCTCGCGGGCGCTGGGGCCAACGTCCTGACTTTC; CDR3aa: CASSLAGAGANVLTF
v_gene: TRBV10-3; d_gene: TRBD2; j_gene: TRBJ2-5; abundance: -; CDR3nt: TGTGCCATCAGTGAGCCCGGGACTAGCGCGAAAGAGACCCAGTACTTC; CDR3aa: CAISEPGTSAKETQYF
v_gene: TRBV5-1; d_gene: -; j_gene: TRBJ2-2; abundance: few; CDR3nt: TGCGCCAGCAGCTTGGGTAGCGCTAGGATAACCGGGGAGCTGTTTTTT; CDR3aa: CASSLGSARITGELFF
v_gene: TRBV28; d_gene: -; j_gene: TRBJ1-4; abundance: -; CDR3nt: TGTGCCAGCAGTTTATGGGGGCCCACTAATGAAAAACTGTTTTTT; CDR3aa: CASSLWGPTNEKLFF
v_gene: TRBV5-1; d_gene: -; j_gene: TRBJ2-4; abundance: -; CDR3nt: TGCGCCAGCAGCCCCACCAGGGAAAACATTCAGTACTTC; CDR3aa: CASSPTRENIQYF
v_gene: TRBV3-1/TRBV3-2; d_gene: TRBD2; j_gene: TRBJ2-1; abundance: -; CDR3nt: TGTGCCAGCAGCGAAGGGACTAGTGAGTACAATGAGCAGTTCTTC; CDR3aa: CASSEGTSEYNEQFF
v_gene: TRBV6-5; d_gene: -; j_gene: TRBJ1-2; abundance: -; CDR3nt: TGTGCCAGCAGCTGGGACTTTGGCTATGGCTACACCTTC; CDR3aa: CASSWDFGYGYTF
v_gene: TRBV16; d_gene: TRBD1; j_gene: TRBJ2-7; abundance: -; CDR3nt: TGTGCCAGCAGCCCTTGGACAGGGGCCTACGAGCAGTACTTC; CDR3aa: CASSPWTGAYEQYF
v_gene: TRBV24-1; d_gene: TRBD2; j_gene: TRBJ2-2; abundance: -; CDR3nt: TGTGCCACCAGTGAGTGGGGGGGGAACACCGGGGAGCTGTTTTTT; CDR3aa: CATSEWGGNTGELFF
v_gene: TRBV30; d_gene: -; j_gene: TRBJ1-1; abundance: -; CDR3nt: TGTGCCTGGAGTGTAGGAGATTACACTGAAGCTTTCTTT; CDR3aa: CAWSVGDYTEAFF
v_gene: TRBV11-2; d_gene: -; j_gene: TRBJ2-2; abundance: -; CDR3nt: TGTGCCAGCAGCTTAGTAGGGGCGAACACCGGGGAGCTGTTTTTT; CDR3aa: CASSLVGANTGELFF
v_gene: TRBV5-4; d_gene: TRBD1; j_gene: TRBJ1-6; abundance: -; CDR3nt: TGTGCCAGCAGCTTGGCCGGACAGGATTATAATTCACCCCTCCACTTT; CDR3aa: CASSLAGQDYNSPLHF
v_gene: TRBV28; d_gene: -; j_gene: TRBJ2-1; abundance: -; CDR3nt: TGTGCCAGCAGTTTTAGTCCCAAGGGGCCCAATGAGCAGTTCTTC; CDR3aa: CASSFSPKGPNEQFF
v_gene: TRBV4-1; d_gene: TRBD2; j_gene: TRBJ2-7; abundance: -; CDR3nt: TGCGCCAGCAGCCAGACCGGGACTACCTACGAGCAGTACTTC; CDR3aa: CASSQTGTTYEQYF
v_gene: TRBV14; d_gene: TRBD1; j_gene: TRBJ2-7; abundance: -; CDR3nt: TGTGCCAGCAGCCAACTCCGGGACAGAATCTACGAGCAGTACTTC; CDR3aa: CASSQLRDRIYEQYF
v_gene: TRBV5-1; d_gene: TRBD2; j_gene: TRBJ2-3; abundance: -; CDR3nt: TGCGCCAGCAGCTTGGAGGGTATCGGGAGGGCCGCGGATACGCAGTATTTT; CDR3aa: CASSLEGIGRAADTQYF
v_gene: TRBV24-1; d_gene: TRBD2; j_gene: TRBJ2-1; abundance: few; CDR3nt: TGTGCCACCAGTATTGCGGGAGGGAGTAATGAGCAGTTCTTC; CDR3aa: CATSIAGGSNEQFF
v_gene: TRBV7-9; d_gene: TRBD1; j_gene: TRBJ2-5; abundance: once; CDR3nt: TGTGCCAGCAGCTTGGACAGGGTTGAGACCCAGTACTTC; CDR3aa: CASSLDRVETQYF
v_gene: TRBV12-3/TRBV12-4; d_gene: TRBD1; j_gene: TRBJ1-2; abundance: -; CDR3nt: TGTGCCAGCAAGAGGGGACAGGGTGATGGCTACACCTTC; CDR3aa: CASKRGQGDGYTF
v_gene: TRBV29-1; d_gene: TRBD2; j_gene: TRBJ2-3; abundance: few; CDR3nt: TGCAGCGTATCTAGCGGCTTTTCAGATACGCAGTATTTT; CDR3aa: CSVSSGFSDTQYF
v_gene: TRBV18; d_gene: -; j_gene: TRBJ1-1; abundance: -; CDR3nt: TGTGCCAGCTCACCTCGGGACATAACATTAAACACTGAAGCTTTCTTT; CDR3aa: CASSPRDITLNTEAFF
v_gene: TRBV7-9; d_gene: -; j_gene: TRBJ2-3; abundance: -; CDR3nt: TGTGCCAGCAGCGGTCTCGGGAGTTTAGCGGATACGCAGTATTTT; CDR3aa: CASSGLGSLADTQYF
v_gene: TRBV5-1; d_gene: -; j_gene: TRBJ1-4; abundance: -; CDR3nt: TGCGCCAGCAGCTTGGTTGGGGGGTTGAGTGAAAAACTGTTTTTT; CDR3aa: CASSLVGGLSEKLFF
v_gene: TRBV28; d_gene: -; j_gene: TRBJ2-1; abundance: -; CDR3nt: TGTGCCAGCACCGACCTGGGGGGAAATGAGCAGTTCTTC; CDR3aa: CASTDLGGNEQFF
v_gene: TRBV7-9; d_gene: TRBD1; j_gene: TRBJ1-5; abundance: once; CDR3nt: TGTGCCAGCAGCTCCTCCGGGACAGGGCATCAGCCCCAGCATTTT; CDR3aa: CASSSSGTGHQPQHF
v_gene: TRBV7-2; d_gene: -; j_gene: TRBJ2-7; abundance: -; CDR3nt: TGTGCCAGCAGCTCCGCCGGCTACGAGCAGTACTTC; CDR3aa: CASSSAGYEQYF
v_gene: TRBV27; d_gene: TRBD2; j_gene: TRBJ2-1; abundance: -; CDR3nt: TGTGCCAGCAGTGCACCCGGGACAGGGGGACTAGCGGGATACAATGAGCAGTTCTTC; CDR3aa: CASSAPGTGGLAGYNEQFF
v_gene: TRBV5-1; d_gene: -; j_gene: TRBJ2-5; abundance: -; CDR3nt: TGCGCCAGCAGCTTGAGCCAAGCGGGTGGGGAGACCCAGTACTTC; CDR3aa: CASSLSQAGGETQYF
v_gene: TRBV5-1; d_gene: -; j_gene: TRBJ1-2; abundance: -; CDR3nt: TGCGCCAGCAGCCCGGGAGGTTTTAACTATGGCTACACCTTC; CDR3aa: CASSPGGFNYGYTF
v_gene: TRBV12-3/TRBV12-4; d_gene: -; j_gene: TRBJ2-7; abundance: -; CDR3nt: TGTGCCAGCAGCGCGGGACGGATCTACGAGCAGTACTTC; CDR3aa: CASSAGRIYEQYF
v_gene: TRBV10-3; d_gene: TRBD2; j_gene: TRBJ2-7; abundance: -; CDR3nt: TGTGCCATCAGTGGGGGGGGTAGTTCCTACGAGCAGTACTTC; CDR3aa: CAISGGGSSYEQYF
v_gene: TRBV24-1; d_gene: TRBD1; j_gene: TRBJ2-7; abundance: -; CDR3nt: TGTGCCACCAGCGGACAGGGAAAGGTCTACGAGCAGTACTTC; CDR3aa: CATSGQGKVYEQYF
v_gene: TRBV5-6; d_gene: TRBD2; j_gene: TRBJ2-7; abundance: -; CDR3nt: TGTGCCAGCAGCCCGGCGAGGGGGACTAGCGGGAGTATGTACTTC; CDR3aa: CASSPARGTSGSMYF
v_gene: TRBV9; d_gene: TRBD1; j_gene: TRBJ1-2; abundance: -; CDR3nt: TGTGCCAGCAGCCCCCGGGAAGGGGGCGTCTATGGCTACACCTTC; CDR3aa: CASSPREGGVYGYTF
v_gene: TRBV4-3; d_gene: TRBD2; j_gene: TRBJ2-3; abundance: -; CDR3nt: TGCGCCAGCAGCCCCCTTGGCGCGGGAGGAGAGGATACGCAGTATTTT; CDR3aa: CASSPLGAGGEDTQYF
v_gene: TRBV19; d_gene: -; j_gene: TRBJ2-6; abundance: few; CDR3nt: TGTGCCAGTAGGCCTGACAGAGTCTCCTCTGGGGCCAACGTCCTGACTTTC; CDR3aa: CASRPDRVSSGANVLTF
v_gene: TRBV4-1; d_gene: TRBD2; j_gene: TRBJ2-1; abundance: -; CDR3nt: TGCGCCAGCAGCCAAGCTCTAGCGGTCTCCTACAATGAGCAGTTCTTC; CDR3aa: CASSQALAVSYNEQFF
v_gene: TRBV9; d_gene: TRBD2; j_gene: TRBJ2-1; abundance: -; CDR3nt: TGTGCCAGCAGCGTAGACGTAGCGGGAGCGAATGAGCAGTTCTTC; CDR3aa: CASSVDVAGANEQFF
v_gene: TRBV18; d_gene: -; j_gene: TRBJ2-3; abundance: -; CDR3nt: TGTGCCAGCACACCGGCCGATATTTTTACAGATACGCAGTATTTT; CDR3aa: CASTPADIFTDTQYF
v_gene: TRBV29-1; d_gene: -; j_gene: TRBJ2-3; abundance: few; CDR3nt: TGCAGCGTTGTGGGGTATACAGGGCTAGATACGCAGTATTTT; CDR3aa: CSVVGYTGLDTQYF
v_gene: TRBV19; d_gene: TRBD1; j_gene: TRBJ1-1; abundance: -; CDR3nt: TGTGCCAGTAGAAGGACAGGGATGAACACTGAAGCTTTCTTT; CDR3aa: CASRRTGMNTEAFF
v_gene: TRBV9; d_gene: -; j_gene: TRBJ1-1; abundance: -; CDR3nt: TGTGCCAGCATCAAACCCAGGTTGGGGGGCACTGAAGCTTTCTTT; CDR3aa: CASIKPRLGGTEAFF
v_gene: TRBV6-5; d_gene: -; j_gene: TRBJ1-1; abundance: -; CDR3nt: TGTGCCAGCAGTTACTCGATAGGGGACACTGAAGCTTTCTTT; CDR3aa: CASSYSIGDTEAFF
v_gene: TRBV6-5; d_gene: TRBD1; j_gene: TRBJ2-7; abundance: -; CDR3nt: TGTGCCAGCAGCCGGACAGGGTCCTACGAGCAGTACTTC; CDR3aa: CASSRTGSYEQYF
v_gene: TRBV5-4; d_gene: TRBD2; j_gene: TRBJ2-1; abundance: -; CDR3nt: TGTGCCAGCAGCCCCGGACTAGCGGGGGGAAACAATGAGCAGTTCTTC; CDR3aa: CASSPGLAGGNNEQFF
v_gene: TRBV30; d_gene: -; j_gene: TRBJ2-7; abundance: -; CDR3nt: TGTGCCTGGAGTGAGGACTGGAACTACGAGCAGTACTTC; CDR3aa: CAWSEDWNYEQYF
v_gene: TRBV5-1; d_gene: TRBD2; j_gene: TRBJ2-1; abundance: -; CDR3nt: TGCGCCAGCAGCTTGGTTGCGGGAGCGGGGGAGCAGTTCTTC; CDR3aa: CASSLVAGAGEQFF
v_gene: TRBV28; d_gene: -; j_gene: TRBJ1-2; abundance: once; CDR3nt: TGTGCCAGCAGCTACACCCGACTGCTTAACTATGGCTACACCTTC; CDR3aa: CASSYTRLLNYGYTF
v_gene: TRBV5-4; d_gene: -; j_gene: TRBJ1-6; abundance: few; CDR3nt: TGTGCCAGCAGCTTGGATGCAGGGAGGAATTCACCCCTCCACTTT; CDR3aa: CASSLDAGRNSPLHF
v_gene: TRBV11-2; d_gene: TRBD1; j_gene: TRBJ1-2; abundance: -; CDR3nt: TGTGCCAGCAGCACCCGACAGGGGGCCTATGGCTACACCTTC; CDR3aa: CASSTRQGAYGYTF
v_gene: TRBV15; d_gene: TRBD2; j_gene: TRBJ2-1; abundance: once; CDR3nt: TGTGCCACCAGCAGAGTCCCACCGGGAGGGCCGAAAAATGAGCAGTTCTTC; CDR3aa: CATSRVPPGGPKNEQFF